This T cell receptor beta chain originates from a study of neurological immune-mediated disorders. TCRdb independently ran MiXCR on the 5' RACE reads; one entry per CDR3 protein. The data hold fewer than 25,000 distinct CDR3 sequences, with about 10% observed a single time. This clonotype was detected ten times or more. Trimming removed 5 bases from V and 4 bases from J, with 12 bases in between. This CDR3 contains 13 residues. The germline V gene encodes CDR1 GTSNPN and CDR2 SVGIG (reference sequence). The TCR originated in a woman aged 60-70 years with HTLV-1-associated myelopathy (HAM/TSP). The chain couples TRBV30 to TRBJ1-5, with D unresolved. Specimen: PBMCs. The DNA for the CDR3 is TGTGCCTGGGGACCGGCAGGAAATCAGCCCCAGCATTTT. This gives the protein CAWGPAGNQPQHF.